This TCR beta chain was recorded in a study of blood T cell repertoires in COVID-19. Study information: Acute-phase and convalescent COVID-19 samples originated in the United States, Italy and Spain. From T cells, B-cell-depleted T cells, or PBMCs came the material, which was cDNA or gDNA.

Authors' analysis steps: Reference gene primer amplification gave estimated nucleated cell counts. This table comes from immunoSEQ multiplex PCR, and its TCRdb copy is limited to in-frame clones, with some not included. The D gene and trimming were derived from the DNA, and the V and J assignments and clone size from that table. The sample records 250,000 to 350,000 clones, 75% to 90% being singletons. The CDR3 extends over 15 amino acids. Germline V gene lookup returns CDR1 MDHEN and CDR2 SYDVKM. Trimming took 7 bases from V and 5 from J; bases not matched to a gene: 14. Sample: peripheral blood. This chain links TRBV28 with TRBJ2-7; TRBD1 matches at 7 bases. This receptor was taken from a woman aged 45 to 65 who had recovered from COVID-19. The CDR3 reads CASKTLQGFGHEQYF. The CDR3 region has the DNA TGTGCCAGCAAAACCTTACAGGGGTTCGGCCACGAGCAGTACTTC.